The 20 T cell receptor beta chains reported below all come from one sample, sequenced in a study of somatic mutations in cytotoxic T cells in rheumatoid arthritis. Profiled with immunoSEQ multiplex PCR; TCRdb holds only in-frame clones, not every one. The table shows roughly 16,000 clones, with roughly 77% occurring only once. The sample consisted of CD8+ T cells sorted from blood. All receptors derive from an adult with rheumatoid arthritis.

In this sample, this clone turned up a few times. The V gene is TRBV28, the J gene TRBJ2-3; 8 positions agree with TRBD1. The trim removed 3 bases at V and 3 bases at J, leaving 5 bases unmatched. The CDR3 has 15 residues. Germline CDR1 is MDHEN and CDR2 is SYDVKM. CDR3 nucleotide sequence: TGTGCCAGCAGTTTGGGGACAGGAGAAACAGATACGCAGTATTTT. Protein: CASSLGTGETDTQYF. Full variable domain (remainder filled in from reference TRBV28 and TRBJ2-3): DVKVTQSSRYLVKRTGEKVFLECVQDMDHENMFWYRQDPGLGLRLIYFSYDVKMKEKGDIPEGYSVSREKKERFSLILESASTNQTSMYLCASSLGTGETDTQYFGPGTRLTVL.

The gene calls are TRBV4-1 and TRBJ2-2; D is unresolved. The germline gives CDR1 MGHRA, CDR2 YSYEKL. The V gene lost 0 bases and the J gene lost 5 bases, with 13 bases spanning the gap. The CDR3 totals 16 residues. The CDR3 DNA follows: TGCGCCAGCAGCCAAGATGGTCCCCCAAGGACCGGGGAGCTGTTTTTT. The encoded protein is CASSQDGPPRTGELFF.

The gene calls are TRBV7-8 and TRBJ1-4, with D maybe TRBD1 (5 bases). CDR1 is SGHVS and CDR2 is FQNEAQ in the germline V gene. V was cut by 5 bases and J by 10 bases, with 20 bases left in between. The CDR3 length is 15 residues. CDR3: CASSPPGRENPKLFF. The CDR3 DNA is TGTGCCAGCAGCCCCCCGGGCAGGGAAAACCCAAAACTGTTTTTT.

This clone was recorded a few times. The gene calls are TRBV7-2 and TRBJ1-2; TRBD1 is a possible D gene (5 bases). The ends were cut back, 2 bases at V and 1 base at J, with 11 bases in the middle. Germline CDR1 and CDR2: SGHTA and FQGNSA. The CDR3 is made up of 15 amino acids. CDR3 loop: CASSLWGGINYGYTF. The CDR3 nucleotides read TGTGCCAGCAGCTTATGGGGGGGAATTAACTATGGCTACACCTTC.

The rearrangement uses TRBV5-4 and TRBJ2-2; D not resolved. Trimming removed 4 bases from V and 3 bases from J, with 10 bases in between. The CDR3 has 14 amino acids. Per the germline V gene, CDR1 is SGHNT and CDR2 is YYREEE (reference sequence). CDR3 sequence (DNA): TGTGCCAGCAGCCAAGGTCAGGACACCGGGGAGCTGTTTTTT. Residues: CASSQGQDTGELFF.

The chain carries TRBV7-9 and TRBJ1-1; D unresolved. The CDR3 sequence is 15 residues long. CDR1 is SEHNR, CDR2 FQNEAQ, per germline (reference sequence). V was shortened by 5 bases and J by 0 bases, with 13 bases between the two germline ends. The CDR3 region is CASSPPGSLNTEAFF. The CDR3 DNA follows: TGTGCCAGCAGCCCACCGGGCAGTTTGAACACTGAAGCTTTCTTT.

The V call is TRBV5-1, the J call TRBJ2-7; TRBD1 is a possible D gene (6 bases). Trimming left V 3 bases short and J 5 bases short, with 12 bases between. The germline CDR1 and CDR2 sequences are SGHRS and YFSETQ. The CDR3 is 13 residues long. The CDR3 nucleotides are TGCGCCAGCAGCTATTCGACAGGCGACGAGCAGTACTTC. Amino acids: CASSYSTGDEQYF.

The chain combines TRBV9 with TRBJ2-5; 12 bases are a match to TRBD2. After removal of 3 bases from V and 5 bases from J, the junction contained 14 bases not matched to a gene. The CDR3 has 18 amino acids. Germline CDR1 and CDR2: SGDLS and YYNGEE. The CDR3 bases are TGTGCCAGCAGCGAACCCTCGAGGCGGACTAGCGGGGAGGAGACCCAGTACTTC. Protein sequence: CASSEPSRRTSGEETQYF.

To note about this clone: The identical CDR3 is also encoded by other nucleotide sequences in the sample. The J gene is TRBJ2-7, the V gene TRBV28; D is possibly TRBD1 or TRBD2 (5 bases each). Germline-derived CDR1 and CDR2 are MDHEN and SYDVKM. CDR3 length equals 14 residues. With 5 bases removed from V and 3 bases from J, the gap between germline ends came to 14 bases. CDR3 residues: CASSLPGTGYEQYF. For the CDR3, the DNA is TGTGCCAGCAGTCTTCCAGGGACGGGCTACGAGCAGTACTTC. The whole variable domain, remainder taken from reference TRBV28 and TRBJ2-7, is DVKVTQSSRYLVKRTGEKVFLECVQDMDHENMFWYRQDPGLGLRLIYFSYDVKMKEKGDIPEGYSVSREKKERFSLILESASTNQTSMYLCASSLPGTGYEQYFGPGTRLTVT.

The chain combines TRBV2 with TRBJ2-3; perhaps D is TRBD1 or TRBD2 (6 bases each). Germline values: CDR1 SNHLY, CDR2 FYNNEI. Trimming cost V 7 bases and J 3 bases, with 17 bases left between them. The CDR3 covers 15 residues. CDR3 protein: CASIAGGYGTDTQYF. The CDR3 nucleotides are TGTGCCAGCATTGCCGGGGGCTACGGGACAGATACGCAGTATTTT.

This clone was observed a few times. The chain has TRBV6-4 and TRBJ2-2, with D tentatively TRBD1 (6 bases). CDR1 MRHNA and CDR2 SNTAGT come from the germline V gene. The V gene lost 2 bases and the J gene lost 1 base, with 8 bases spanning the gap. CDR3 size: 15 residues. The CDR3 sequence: CASSDGGQNTGELFF. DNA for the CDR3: TGTGCCAGCAGTGACGGGGGACAGAACACCGGGGAGCTGTTTTTT.

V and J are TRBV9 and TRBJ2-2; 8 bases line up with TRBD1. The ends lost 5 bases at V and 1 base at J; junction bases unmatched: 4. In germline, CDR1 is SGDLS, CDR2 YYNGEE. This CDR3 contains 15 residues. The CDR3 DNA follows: TGTGCCAGCAGTAACGACAGGGGGAACACCGGGGAGCTGTTTTTT. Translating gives CASSNDRGNTGELFF. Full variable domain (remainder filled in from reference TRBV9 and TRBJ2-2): DSGVTQTPKHLITATGQRVTLRCSPRSGDLSVYWYQQSLDQGLQFLIQYYNGEERAKGNILERFSAQQFPDLHSELNLSSLELGDSALYFCASSNDRGNTGELFFGEGSRLTVL.

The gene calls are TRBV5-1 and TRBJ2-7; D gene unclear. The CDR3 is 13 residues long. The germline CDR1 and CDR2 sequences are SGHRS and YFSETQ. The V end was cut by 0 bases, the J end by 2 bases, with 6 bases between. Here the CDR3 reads CASSLAATYEQYF. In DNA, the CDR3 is TGCGCCAGCAGCTTGGCGGCAACCTACGAGCAGTACTTC.

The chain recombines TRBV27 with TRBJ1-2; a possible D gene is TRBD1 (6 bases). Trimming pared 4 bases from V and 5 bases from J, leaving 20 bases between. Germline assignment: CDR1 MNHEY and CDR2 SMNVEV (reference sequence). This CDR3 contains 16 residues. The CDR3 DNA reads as TGTGCCAGCAGTTCCGACACAGGGCCACGGGGGTATGGCTACACCTTC. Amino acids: CASSSDTGPRGYGYTF.

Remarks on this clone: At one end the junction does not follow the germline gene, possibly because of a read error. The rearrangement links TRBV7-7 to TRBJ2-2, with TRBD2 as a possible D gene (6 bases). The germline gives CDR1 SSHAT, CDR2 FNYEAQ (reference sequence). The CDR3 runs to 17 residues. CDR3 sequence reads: CASSLAGNGEATGELFF. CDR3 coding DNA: TGTGCTAGCAGCTTAGCCGGTAACGGGGAGGCCACCGGGGAGCTGTTTTTT. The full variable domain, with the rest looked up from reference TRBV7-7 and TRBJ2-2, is GAGVSQSPRYKVTKRGQDVTLRCDPISSHATLYWYQQALGQGPEFLTYFNYEAQPDKSGLPSDRFSAERPEGSISTLTIQRTEQRDSAMYRCASSLAGNGEATGELFFGEGSRLTVL.

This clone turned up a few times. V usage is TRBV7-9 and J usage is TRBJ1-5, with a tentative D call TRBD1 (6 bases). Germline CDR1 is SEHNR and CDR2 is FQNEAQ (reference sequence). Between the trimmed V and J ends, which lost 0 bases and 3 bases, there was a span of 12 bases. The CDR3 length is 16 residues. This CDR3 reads CASSLASTGNNQPQHF. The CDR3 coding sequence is TGTGCCAGCAGCTTAGCGTCCACAGGGAACAATCAGCCCCAGCATTTT.

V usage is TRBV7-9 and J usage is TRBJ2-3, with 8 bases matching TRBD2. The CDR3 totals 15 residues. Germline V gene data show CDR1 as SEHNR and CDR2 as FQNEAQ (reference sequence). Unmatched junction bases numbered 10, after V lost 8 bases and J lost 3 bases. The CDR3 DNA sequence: TGTGCCAGCGAATTGGGACTAGTGGGTACAGATACGCAGTATTTT. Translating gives CASELGLVGTDTQYF. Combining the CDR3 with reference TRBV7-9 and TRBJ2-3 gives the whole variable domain DTGVSQNPRHKITKRGQNVTFRCDPISEHNRLYWYRQTLGQGPEFLTYFQNEAQLEKSRLLSDRFSAERPKGSFSTLEIQRTEQGDSAMYLCASELGLVGTDTQYFGPGTRLTVL.

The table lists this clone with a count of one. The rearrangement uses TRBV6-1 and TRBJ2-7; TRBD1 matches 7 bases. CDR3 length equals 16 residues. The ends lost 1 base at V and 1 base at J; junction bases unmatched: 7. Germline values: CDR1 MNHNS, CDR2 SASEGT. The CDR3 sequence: CASSEGTGEGSYEQYV. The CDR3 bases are TGTGCCAGCAGTGAAGGAACAGGGGAAGGGTCCTACGAGCAGTACGTC.

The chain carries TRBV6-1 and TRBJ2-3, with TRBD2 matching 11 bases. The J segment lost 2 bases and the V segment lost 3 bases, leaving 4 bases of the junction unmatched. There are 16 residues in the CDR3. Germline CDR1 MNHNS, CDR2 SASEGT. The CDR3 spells CASSEGLAATTDTQYF. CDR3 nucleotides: TGTGCCAGCAGTGAGGGACTAGCGGCGACCACAGATACGCAGTATTTT.

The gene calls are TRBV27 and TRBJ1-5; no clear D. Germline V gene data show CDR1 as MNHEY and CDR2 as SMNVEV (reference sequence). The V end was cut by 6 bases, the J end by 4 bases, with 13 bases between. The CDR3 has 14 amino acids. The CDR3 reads CASSLWALNQPQHF. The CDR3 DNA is TGTGCCAGCAGCCTTTGGGCCCTTAATCAGCCCCAGCATTTT.